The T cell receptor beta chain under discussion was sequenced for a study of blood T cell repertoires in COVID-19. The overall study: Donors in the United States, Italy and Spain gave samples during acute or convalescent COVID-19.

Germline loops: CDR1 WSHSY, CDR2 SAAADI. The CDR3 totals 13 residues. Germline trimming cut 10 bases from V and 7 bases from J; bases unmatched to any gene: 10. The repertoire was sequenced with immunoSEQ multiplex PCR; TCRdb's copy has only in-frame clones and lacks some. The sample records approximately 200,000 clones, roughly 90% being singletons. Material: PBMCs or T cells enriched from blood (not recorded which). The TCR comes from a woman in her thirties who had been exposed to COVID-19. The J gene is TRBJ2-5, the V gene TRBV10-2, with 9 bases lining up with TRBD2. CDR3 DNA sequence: TGCGCCACCTTAGCGGGGGCCGGCGGGACCCAGTACTTC. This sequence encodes CATLAGAGGTQYF.